Each of the 9 T cell receptor beta chains below was sequenced from the same sample in a study of blood T cell repertoires in COVID-19. Assay: immunoSEQ multiplex PCR; the TCRdb copy retains only in-frame clones and omits some. The repertoire holds 250,000 to 350,000 clones, with 80% to 90% as singletons. The sequenced sample consisted of peripheral blood. The origin of the receptors is a man younger than 40 with acute or convalescent COVID-19.

The CDR3 nucleotides are TGTGCCAGCAGCTCGCGGAGGGGGCTCACTGAAGCTTTCTTT. As protein: CASSSRRGLTEAFF. This chain connects TRBV7-9 to TRBJ1-1; TRBD1 matches at 7 bases. This CDR3 has 14 residues. Looked up from germline, CDR1 is SEHNR and CDR2 is FQNEAQ (reference sequence). The V segment lost 4 bases and the J segment 4 bases; nucleotides outside the gene matches: 6.

This clone was counted between two and nine times. The chain couples TRBV7-9 to TRBJ1-6; D ambiguous. Germline V CDR1 and CDR2: SEHNR, FQNEAQ (reference sequence). This CDR3 is built from 16 residues. The V end was cut by 4 bases, the J end by 9 bases, with 19 bases between. CDR3 in amino acids: CASSSPSGVGGSPLHF. CDR3 coding DNA: TGTGCCAGCAGCTCACCCTCGGGCGTGGGAGGTTCACCCCTCCACTTT.

The chain links TRBV4-2 to TRBJ2-7; D is possibly TRBD2 (6 bases). Germline CDR1 reads LGHNA; CDR2 reads YNFKEQ. The V end lost 4 bases, the J end lost 7 bases, and 11 bases lay between the germline ends. The CDR3 is made up of 12 amino acids. This CDR3 is CASSPERGEQYF. The CDR3 bases are TGTGCCAGCAGCCCCGAACGGGGGGAGCAGTACTTC.

The chain employs TRBV28 and TRBJ2-1, with 12 bases that match TRBD2. The V gene end was trimmed by 5 bases and the J gene end by 7 bases; junction bases not matched to a gene: 12. The CDR3 contains 17 residues. Germline V gives CDR1 MDHEN, CDR2 SYDVKM. CDR3 protein: CASSHTSGGRPWNEQFF. The CDR3 nucleotides read TGTGCCAGCAGTCATACTAGCGGGGGGAGGCCATGGAATGAGCAGTTCTTC.

This chain uses TRBV28 with TRBJ2-1; 12 bases are shared with TRBD2. V lost 7 bases to trimming and J lost 5 bases; unmatched junction nucleotides: 6. The CDR3 has 15 amino acids. Germline V gene sequence: CDR1 MDHEN, CDR2 SYDVKM. The CDR3 nucleotides are TGTGCCAGCAACAAACTAGCGGGGGGAAACAATGAGCAGTTCTTC. Its protein product is CASNKLAGGNNEQFF. The variable domain in full, with the rest retrieved from reference TRBV28 and TRBJ2-1, is DVKVTQSSRYLVKRTGEKVFLECVQDMDHENMFWYRQDPGLGLRLIYFSYDVKMKEKGDIPEGYSVSREKKERFSLILESASTNQTSMYLCASNKLAGGNNEQFFGPGTRLTVL.

V is TRBV7-3 and J is TRBJ2-3; D gene uncertain. CDR1 is SGHTA, CDR2 FQGTGA, per germline. The length of the CDR3 is 12 residues. V lost 4 bases and J lost 8, with 10 bases in between. CDR3 DNA sequence: TGTGCCAGCAGCTCGGTTTCCGGTACGCAGTATTTT. The encoded protein is CASSSVSGTQYF. The whole variable domain, remainder taken from reference TRBV7-3 and TRBJ2-3, is GAGVSQTPSNKVTEKGKYVELRCDPISGHTALYWYRQSLGQGPEFLIYFQGTGAADDSGLPNDRFFAVRPEGSVSTLKIQRTERGDSAVYLCASSSVSGTQYFGPGTRLTVL.

The J gene is TRBJ2-1, the V gene TRBV29-1, with D tentatively TRBD2 (6 bases). The CDR3 is 13 residues long. Trimming cost V 4 bases and J 4 bases, with 11 bases left between them. Per germline, CDR1 SQVTM and CDR2 ANQGSEA. CDR3 sequence reads: CSVVPGDYNEQFF. CDR3 in DNA: TGCAGCGTTGTTCCGGGAGATTACAATGAGCAGTTCTTC.

The chain employs TRBV28 and TRBJ2-5; unclear D gene. The CDR3 loop spans 13 amino acids. Germline CDR1 MDHEN, CDR2 SYDVKM. The V and J ends lost 5 bases and 4 bases respectively, with 11 bases between them. The CDR3 nucleotides read TGTGCCAGCAGTACCGGAGTCCCAGAGACCCAGTACTTC. It is translated as CASSTGVPETQYF.

This sequence joins TRBV19 and TRBJ1-6; D uncertain. The CDR3 covers 14 residues. Germline V CDR1 and CDR2: LNHDA, SQIVND (reference sequence). V lost 9 bases and J 6 bases, leaving 15 bases between the germline ends. CDR3 loop: CARPPRGTNSPLHF. CDR3 sequence (DNA): TGTGCCAGGCCCCCTCGAGGTACTAATTCACCCCTCCACTTT.